This T cell receptor beta chain was identified during a study of early T cells in non-severe SARS-CoV-2 infection. Study details: Investigators sequenced bulk RNA drawn from unsorted whole blood, and chains remained unpaired.

The study, taken as a whole, reports: VDJdb matches were skewed toward anti-spike CD8 T cell responses.

The CDR3 is made up of 14 amino acids. The V gene lost 2 bases and the J gene lost 5 bases, with 13 bases spanning the gap. CDR1 and CDR2 from the germline V gene are ENHRY and SYGVKD. Unique molecular identifiers were attached to individual cDNA molecules. MiXCR, applied by TCRdb to the 5' RACE reads, yields one record per CDR3 protein. The sample lists about 39,000 distinct CDR3 sequences; less than 6% were seen once. This clonotype has ten or more counts. Antigen unknown. The chain recombines TRBV10-3 with TRBJ2-7; D possibly corresponds to TRBD1 (6 bases). The material sequenced was whole blood, taken at baseline. This sequence originates from an adult who was a healthcare worker with PCR-confirmed SARS-CoV-2 infection or an uninfected control (not recorded which). The CDR3 bases are TGTGCCATCAGTGAGAAGAACAGGGCCCACGAGCAGTACTTC. Protein product: CAISEKNRAHEQYF.